A single sample is the source of the 23 T cell receptor beta chains below, sequenced in a study of T cells in Graves' hyperthyroidism and ophthalmopathy. Researchers amplified the TCR beta CDR3 regions from RNA transcripts. Carried out on the TCR CDR3, a first-round RT-PCR used the HTBI primer set. TCRdb fed the multiplex PCR reads into MiXCR, producing one record per CDR3 protein. The sample has roughly 750,000 distinct CDR3 sequences; around 15% are singletons. What was sequenced was blood. These receptors were obtained from a man aged 18 to 30 with Graves' hyperthyroidism.

This clonotype was seen only a few times. This CDR3 reads CASSPASGARRLLKNNEQFF. CDR3 nucleotides: TGTGCCAGCAGCCCCGCTTCGGGGGCCCGTCGGCTACTTAAAAACAATGAGCAGTTCTTC. The V and J genes are TRBV7-2 and TRBJ2-1; the D gene could be TRBD1 or TRBD2 (6 bases each). Trimming took 5 bases from V and 5 from J, leaving 31 bases between them. Germline V CDR1 and CDR2: SGHTA, FQGNSA. This CDR3 comprises 20 residues.

The V call is TRBV6-1, the J call TRBJ2-3; no firm D call. Germline assignment: CDR1 MNHNS and CDR2 SASEGT. Trimming removed 6 bases from V and 3 bases from J, with 16 bases in between. The CDR3 sequence is 15 residues long. CDR3 amino acids: CASSASEIGTDTQYF. The CDR3 region has the DNA TGTGCCAGCAGCGCCAGTGAGATTGGAACAGATACGCAGTATTTT.

This chain connects TRBV7-8 to TRBJ2-5; D not resolved. This CDR3 region has 15 residues. Between the trimmed V and J ends, which lost 1 base and 5 bases, there was a span of 14 bases. CDR1 SGHVS and CDR2 FQNEAQ come from the germline V gene. The CDR3 loop is CASSLGPSPTETQYF. CDR3 DNA: TGTGCCAGCAGCTTAGGTCCCTCCCCGACGGAGACCCAGTACTTC.

There are a few counts of this clonotype. The chain combines TRBV19 with TRBJ1-2; D unresolved. Germline CDR1 and CDR2: LNHDA and SQIVND (reference sequence). The CDR3 sequence is 12 residues long. CDR3 loop: CDPGDFNYGYTF. The CDR3 coding sequence is TGTGACCCGGGAGACTTTAACTATGGCTACACCTTC.

This clonotype was detected many times. The rearrangement joins TRBV7-9 to TRBJ2-1, with D maybe TRBD1 (5 bases). Germline assignment: CDR1 SEHNR and CDR2 FQNEAQ (reference sequence). The CDR3 covers 14 residues. The V gene lost 3 bases and the J gene lost 7 bases, with 13 bases spanning the gap. The CDR3 bases are TGTGCCAGCAGCTTCGGTGTCAGGGCGAATGAGCAGTTCTTC. Translation gives CASSFGVRANEQFF.

The chain couples TRBV13 to TRBJ1-3; D gene uncertain. The V end lost 5 bases, the J end lost 8 bases, and 19 bases lay between the germline ends. CDR1 PRHDT and CDR2 FYEKMQ come from the germline V gene (reference sequence). This CDR3 is 15 amino acids long. For the CDR3, the DNA is TGTGCCAGCAGCCCCCGGAAGGAATATACCGACACCATATATTTT. It is translated as CASSPRKEYTDTIYF.

This clonotype showed up many times. The chain links TRBV7-2 to TRBJ2-7, with TRBD1 matching over 9 bases. The CDR3 extends over 15 amino acids. V gave up 5 bases and J gave up 2 bases; unmatched junction bases: 7. Germline V gene sequence: CDR1 SGHTA, CDR2 FQGNSA. The CDR3 is CASSVGTGPAYEQYF. CDR3 coding DNA: TGTGCCAGCAGCGTAGGGACAGGGCCGGCCTACGAGCAGTACTTC.

Ten or more counts support this clonotype. The rearrangement uses TRBV27 and TRBJ1-2, with a weak D call TRBD1 (6 bases). The CDR3 extends over 12 amino acids. Germline V lookup: CDR1 MNHEY, CDR2 SMNVEV (reference sequence). V was cut by 3 bases and J by 8 bases, with 10 bases left in between. CDR3 in amino acids: CASSFSGTGYTF. Here the CDR3 DNA reads TGTGCCAGCAGTTTCTCCGGGACAGGCTACACCTTC.

There are many counts of this clonotype. Here the CDR3 reads CSARDPREGTGYEQYF. CDR3 nucleotide sequence: TGCAGTGCTAGAGATCCCAGGGAGGGGACTGGCTACGAGCAGTACTTC. This rearrangement joins TRBV20-1 to TRBJ2-7, with 7 bases that match TRBD2. V dropped 0 bases and J dropped 3; count of bases not matched to a gene: 11. The CDR3 has 16 amino acids. Germline loops: CDR1 DFQATT, CDR2 SNEGSKA (reference sequence).

The chain recombines TRBV9 with TRBJ2-7, with D maybe TRBD1 (6 bases). The CDR3 is 16 residues long. V shed 0 bases and J shed 1 base, with 14 bases lying between them. CDR1 and CDR2 from the germline V gene are SGDLS and YYNGEE. The CDR3 sequence is CASSVEPLTGSYEQYF. The CDR3 region has the DNA TGTGCCAGCAGCGTAGAACCGCTGACAGGATCCTACGAGCAGTACTTC.

This clonotype was observed a few times. The V call is TRBV2, the J call TRBJ1-6; the D gene is possibly TRBD1 (5 bases). CDR1 and CDR2 (germline): SNHLY, FYNNEI. Trimming took off 2 bases at V and 6 bases at J, with 8 bases between the two ends. The length of the CDR3 is 14 residues. Written as DNA, the CDR3 is TGTGCCAGCAGTGAAATGGGGCCTAATTCACCCCTCCACTTT. Translated: CASSEMGPNSPLHF.

This clonotype occurred many times. The rearrangement joins TRBV7-3 to TRBJ2-3; no clear D. V lost 2 bases and J lost 2, with 8 bases in between. The germline CDR1 and CDR2 sequences are SGHTA and FQGTGA. This CDR3 has 14 residues. The CDR3 protein is CASSLRLITDTQYF. DNA for the CDR3: TGTGCCAGCAGCTTACGGTTAATCACAGATACGCAGTATTTT.

This clonotype was found many times. The chain couples TRBV6-1 to TRBJ2-1; 12 bases are shared with TRBD2. The CDR3 runs to 15 residues. Germline values: CDR1 MNHNS, CDR2 SASEGT. V lost 4 bases to trimming and J lost 9 bases; unmatched junction nucleotides: 7. The CDR3 sequence: CASSALAGGIGEQFF. The CDR3 DNA reads TGTGCCAGCAGTGCGCTAGCGGGAGGGATAGGTGAGCAGTTCTTC.

This clonotype was seen repeatedly, ten times or more. The chain carries TRBV20-1 and TRBJ2-7; 12 nucleotides match TRBD2. The CDR3 loop spans 16 amino acids. The germline CDR1 and CDR2 sequences are DFQATT and SNEGSKA (reference sequence). The V gene end was trimmed by 0 bases and the J gene end by 1 base; junction bases not matched to a gene: 4. The CDR3 nucleotides are TGCAGTGCTAGAGATCCGGGACTAGCGGGTTCCTACGAGCAGTACTTC. Residues: CSARDPGLAGSYEQYF.

This clonotype has a count of ten or more. This chain joins TRBV28 and TRBJ2-7, with 11 bases matching TRBD1. CDR1 is MDHEN, CDR2 SYDVKM, per germline. The CDR3 runs to 15 residues. V shed 6 bases and J 3 bases; nucleotides not matched to a gene: 7. The CDR3 loop is CASSQTGTGGYEQYF. CDR3 DNA sequence: TGTGCCAGCAGCCAGACCGGGACAGGGGGCTACGAGCAGTACTTC.

This clonotype was counted many times. The V and J genes are TRBV5-1 and TRBJ2-3, with unresolved D. Germline CDR1 reads SGHRS; CDR2 reads YFSETQ. Deletions cut 4 bases from V and 2 bases from J, with 5 bases between. The CDR3 runs to 12 residues. The CDR3 reads CASSTATDTQYF. DNA of the CDR3: TGCGCCAGCAGCACCGCCACAGATACGCAGTATTTT.

This clonotype was detected a few times. The chain links TRBV30 to TRBJ1-1; TRBD1 is a possible D gene (5 bases). The CDR3 sequence is 12 residues long. Per germline, CDR1 GTSNPN and CDR2 SVGIG (reference sequence). V dropped 0 bases and J dropped 12 bases, with 14 bases sitting between them. The CDR3 protein is CAWSVLRGLTFF. DNA for the CDR3: TGTGCCTGGAGTGTACTTAGGGGCTTAACTTTCTTT. Full variable domain (outside the CDR3, taken from reference TRBV30 and TRBJ1-1): SQTIHQWPATLVQPVGSPLSLECTVEGTSNPNLYWYRQAAGRGLQLLFYSVGIGQISSEVPQNLSASRPQDRQFILSSKKLLLSDSGFYLCAWSVLRGLTFFGQGTRLTVV.

This chain uses TRBV20-1 with TRBJ2-7; D might be TRBD2 (6 bases). The CDR3 runs 11 residues. V was trimmed by 5 bases and J by 4 bases, leaving 9 bases between them. Looked up from germline, CDR1 is DFQATT and CDR2 is SNEGSKA (reference sequence). The CDR3 nucleotides read TGCAGTGCTCCAGCGGGTTACGAGCAGTACTTC. It translates to CSAPAGYEQYF.

This clonotype was counted at least ten times. The chain links TRBV20-1 to TRBJ2-3; D possibly corresponds to TRBD1 (5 bases). CDR3 length: 13 amino acids. The germline V gene has CDR1 DFQATT and CDR2 SNEGSKA (reference sequence). Trimming left V 5 bases short and J 5 bases short, with 14 bases between. The DNA of the CDR3 is TGCAGTGCTTATACAGGTCCGGGAGATACGCAGTATTTT. Translating it yields CSAYTGPGDTQYF.

The CDR3 sequence is CASSLSSYISGANVLTF. Written as DNA, the CDR3 is TGTGCCAGTAGTCTGAGCAGCTACATCTCTGGGGCCAACGTCCTGACTTTC. This rearrangement joins TRBV19 to TRBJ2-6; D is ambiguous. The CDR3 runs to 17 residues. CDR1 is LNHDA and CDR2 is SQIVND in the germline V gene (reference sequence). V shed 5 bases and J shed 0 bases, with 14 bases lying between them.

The chain couples TRBV19 to TRBJ2-7; TRBD1 aligns across 8 bases. The CDR3 is made up of 14 amino acids. Germline V lookup: CDR1 LNHDA, CDR2 SQIVND (reference sequence). The trim removed 7 bases at V and 4 bases at J, leaving 9 bases unmatched. CDR3 sequence: CASTPGTGFYEQYF. CDR3 nucleotide sequence: TGTGCCAGTACCCCCGGGACAGGTTTTTACGAGCAGTACTTC.

This clonotype turned up a few times. V usage is TRBV19 and J usage is TRBJ1-1; TRBD1 matches at 8 bases. Germline V gives CDR1 LNHDA, CDR2 SQIVND (reference sequence). The V gene end was trimmed by 4 bases and the J gene end by 4 bases; junction bases not matched to a gene: 8. This CDR3 is 15 amino acids long. CDR3 protein: CASSKTTGAGTEAFF. For the CDR3, the DNA is TGTGCCAGTAGTAAAACGACAGGGGCCGGCACTGAAGCTTTCTTT.

This clonotype occurred a few times. CDR3 DNA sequence: TGTGCCAGCAGTTACTCGATCCTACAGGGCTATGGCTACACCTTC. Residues: CASSYSILQGYGYTF. The J gene is TRBJ1-2, the V gene TRBV6-5; a possible D gene is TRBD1 (6 bases). Trimming pared 0 bases from V and 4 bases from J, leaving 12 bases between. The germline V gene has CDR1 MNHEY and CDR2 SVGAGI. The CDR3 runs 15 residues.